The entry below describes one TCR beta chain. Compared with germline, one end of the junction differs, possibly owing to a read error. The library came from three nested PCR rounds adapted from ARM-PCR protocols. One entry per CDR3 protein results from TCRdb running MiXCR on the multiplex PCR reads. Altogether 60,000 to 80,000 distinct CDR3 sequences are present, roughly 70% being singletons, with the ten largest covering 25% to 30%. Germline V gene data show CDR1 as MNHNS and CDR2 as SASEGT. This CDR3 spans 15 amino acids. The template was RNA from unsorted bulk tissue. Distant lung tissue was collected more than 3 cm away from the tumor edge. Chemotherapy-naive patients with new lung cancer underwent thoracic surgery in China, August–November 2014. The data derive from a study of tumor and adjacent non-tumor tissue in lung cancer.

The chain links TRBV6-1 to TRBJ2-1, with 11 bases identical to TRBD2. Source material: distant non-tumor lung tissue. This clonotype originated in a woman aged 45-59 years with non-small cell lung cancer. The CDR3 DNA sequence: TGTGCCAACAGTTTAGCGGGAGGGCCTGCAGTTGAACAGTTCTTC. Translated: CANSLAGGPAVEQFF.